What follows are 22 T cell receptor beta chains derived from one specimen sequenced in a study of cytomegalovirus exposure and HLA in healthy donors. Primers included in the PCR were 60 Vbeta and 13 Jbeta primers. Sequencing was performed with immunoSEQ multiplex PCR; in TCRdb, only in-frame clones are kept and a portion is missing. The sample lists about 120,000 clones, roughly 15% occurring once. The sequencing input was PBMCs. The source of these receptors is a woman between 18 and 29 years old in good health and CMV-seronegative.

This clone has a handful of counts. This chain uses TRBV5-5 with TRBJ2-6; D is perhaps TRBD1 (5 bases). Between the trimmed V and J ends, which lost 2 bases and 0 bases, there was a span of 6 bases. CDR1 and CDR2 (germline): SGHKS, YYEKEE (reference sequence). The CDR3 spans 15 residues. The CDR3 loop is CASSFRASGANVLTF. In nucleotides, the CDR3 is TGTGCCAGCAGCTTCAGGGCCTCTGGGGCCAACGTCCTGACTTTC.

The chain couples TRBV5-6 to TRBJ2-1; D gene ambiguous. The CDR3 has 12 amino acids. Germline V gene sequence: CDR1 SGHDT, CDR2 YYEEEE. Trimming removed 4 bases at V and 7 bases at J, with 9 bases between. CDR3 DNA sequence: TGTGCCAGCAGCCCGCGGATGAATGAGCAGTTCTTC. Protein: CASSPRMNEQFF.

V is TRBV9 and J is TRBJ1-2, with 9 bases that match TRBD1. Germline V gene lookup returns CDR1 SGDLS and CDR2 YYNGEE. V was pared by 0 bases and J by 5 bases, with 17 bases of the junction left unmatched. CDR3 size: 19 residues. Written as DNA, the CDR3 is TGTGCCAGCAGCGTAGGGGGGGGGACAGGGTGGGCCCCGGGGTATGGCTACACCTTC. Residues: CASSVGGGTGWAPGYGYTF.

The CDR3 DNA reads TGTGCCAGCAGCCAGCACGGTGAGGATCAGCCCCAGCATTTT. Encoded protein: CASSQHGEDQPQHF. The chain is built from TRBV4-2 and TRBJ1-5; D unclear. The CDR3 consists of 14 residues. V was trimmed by 3 bases and J by 5 bases, leaving 11 bases between them. CDR1 is LGHNA, CDR2 YNFKEQ, per germline.

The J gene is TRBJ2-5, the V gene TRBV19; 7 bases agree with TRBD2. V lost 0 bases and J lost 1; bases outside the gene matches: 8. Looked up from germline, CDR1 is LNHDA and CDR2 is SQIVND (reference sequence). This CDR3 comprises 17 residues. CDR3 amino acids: CASSIDHARGGQETQYF. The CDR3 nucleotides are TGTGCCAGTAGTATAGATCACGCCCGCGGGGGCCAAGAGACCCAGTACTTC.

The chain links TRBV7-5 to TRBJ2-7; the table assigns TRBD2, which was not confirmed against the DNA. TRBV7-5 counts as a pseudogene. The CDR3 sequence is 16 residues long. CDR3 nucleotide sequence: TGTGTCAGAAGCACCAAACTAGCGGGGAAGGTCTACGAGCAGTACTTC. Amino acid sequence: CVRSTKLAGKVYEQYF.

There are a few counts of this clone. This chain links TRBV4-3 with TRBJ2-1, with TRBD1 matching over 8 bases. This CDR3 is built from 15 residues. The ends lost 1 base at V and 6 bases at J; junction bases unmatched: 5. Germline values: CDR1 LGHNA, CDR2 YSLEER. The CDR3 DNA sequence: TGCGCCAGCAGCCAAGCTACAGGGGGAGGCAATGAGCAGTTCTTC. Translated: CASSQATGGGNEQFF.

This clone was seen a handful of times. This CDR3 reads CASSFGTGVSYEQYF. Here the CDR3 DNA reads TGTGCCAGCAGTTTTGGGACAGGGGTGAGCTACGAGCAGTACTTC. The chain joins TRBV28 to TRBJ2-7; 10 nucleotides match TRBD1. The V gene end was trimmed by 3 bases and the J gene end by 3 bases; junction bases not matched to a gene: 5. The CDR3 length is 15 residues. Looked up from germline, CDR1 is MDHEN and CDR2 is SYDVKM.

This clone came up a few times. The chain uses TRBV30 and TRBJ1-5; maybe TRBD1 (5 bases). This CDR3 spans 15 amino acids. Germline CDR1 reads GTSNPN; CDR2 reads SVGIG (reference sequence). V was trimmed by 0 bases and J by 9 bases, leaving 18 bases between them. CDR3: CAWSVHGTEGWPQHF. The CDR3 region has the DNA TGTGCCTGGAGTGTACACGGAACGGAGGGGTGGCCCCAGCATTTT.

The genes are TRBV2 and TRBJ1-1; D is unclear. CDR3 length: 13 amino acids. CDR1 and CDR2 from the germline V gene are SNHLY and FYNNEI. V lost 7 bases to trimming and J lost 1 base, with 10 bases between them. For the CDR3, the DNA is TGTGCCAGCACCGGGAGTCCGAACACTGAAGCTTTCTTT. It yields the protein CASTGSPNTEAFF. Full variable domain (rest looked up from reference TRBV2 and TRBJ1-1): EPEVTQTPSHQVTQMGQEVILRCVPISNHLYFYWYRQILGQKVEFLVSFYNNEISEKSEIFDDQFSVERPDGSNFTLKIRSTKLEDSAMYFCASTGSPNTEAFFGQGTRLTVV.

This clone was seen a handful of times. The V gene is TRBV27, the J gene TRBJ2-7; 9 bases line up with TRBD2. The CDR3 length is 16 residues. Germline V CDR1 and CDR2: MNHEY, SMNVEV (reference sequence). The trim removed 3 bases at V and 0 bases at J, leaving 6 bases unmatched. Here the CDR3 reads CASSFIAGAFSYEQYF. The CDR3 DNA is TGTGCCAGCAGTTTCATAGCGGGAGCATTCTCCTACGAGCAGTACTTC.

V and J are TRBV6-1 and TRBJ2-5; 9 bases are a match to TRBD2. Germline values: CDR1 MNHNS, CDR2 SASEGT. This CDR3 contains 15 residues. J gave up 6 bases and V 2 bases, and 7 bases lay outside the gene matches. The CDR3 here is CASSERLAGVKTQYF. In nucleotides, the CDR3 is TGTGCCAGCAGTGAACGTTTAGCGGGGGTGAAGACCCAGTACTTC.

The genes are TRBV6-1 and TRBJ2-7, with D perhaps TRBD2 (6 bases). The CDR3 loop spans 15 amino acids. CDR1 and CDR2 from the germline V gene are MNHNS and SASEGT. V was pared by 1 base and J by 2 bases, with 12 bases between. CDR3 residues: CASSEEGGDPYEQYF. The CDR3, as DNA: TGTGCCAGCAGTGAAGAGGGAGGAGATCCCTACGAGCAGTACTTC.

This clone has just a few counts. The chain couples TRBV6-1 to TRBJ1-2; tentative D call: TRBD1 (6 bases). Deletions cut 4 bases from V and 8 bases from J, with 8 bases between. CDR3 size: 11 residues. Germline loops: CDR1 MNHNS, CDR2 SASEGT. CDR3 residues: CASSGQVGYTF. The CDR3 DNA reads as TGTGCCAGCAGTGGACAGGTCGGCTACACCTTC.

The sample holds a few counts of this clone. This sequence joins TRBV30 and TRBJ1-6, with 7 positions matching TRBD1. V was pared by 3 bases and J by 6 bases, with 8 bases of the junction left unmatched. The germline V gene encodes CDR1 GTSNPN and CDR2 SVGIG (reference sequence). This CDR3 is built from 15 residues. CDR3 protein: CAWRERQGSNSPLHF. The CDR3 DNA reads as TGTGCCTGGAGGGAACGACAGGGTTCTAATTCACCCCTCCACTTT.

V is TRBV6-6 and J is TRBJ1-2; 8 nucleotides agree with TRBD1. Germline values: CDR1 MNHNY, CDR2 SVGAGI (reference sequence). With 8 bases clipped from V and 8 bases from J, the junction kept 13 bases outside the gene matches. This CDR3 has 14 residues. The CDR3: CASGTGGNGYGYTF. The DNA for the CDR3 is TGTGCCAGCGGAACAGGGGGAAATGGGTACGGCTACACCTTC.

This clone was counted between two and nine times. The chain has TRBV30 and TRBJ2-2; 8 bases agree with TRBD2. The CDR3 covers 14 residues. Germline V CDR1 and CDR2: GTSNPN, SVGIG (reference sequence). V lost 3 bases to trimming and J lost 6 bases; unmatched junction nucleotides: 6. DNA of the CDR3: TGTGCCTGGAGACAGCGGGGGTTCGCCGGGGAGCTGTTTTTT. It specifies CAWRQRGFAGELFF.

The DNA of the CDR3 is TGTGCCACCCGGGGGCTAGCGGGCTCCTACGAGCAGTACTTC. This translates into CATRGLAGSYEQYF. The V call is TRBV19, the J call TRBJ2-7; 8 bases agree with TRBD2. This CDR3 comprises 14 residues. The V and J ends lost 10 bases and 0 bases, in that order; junction bases with no gene match: 8. The V gene's germline CDR1 is LNHDA and CDR2 SQIVND (reference sequence). Looking up the rest from reference TRBV19 and TRBJ2-7 gives the full variable domain: DGGITQSPKYLFRKEGQNVTLSCEQNLNHDAMYWYRQDPGQGLRLIYYSQIVNDFQKGDIAEGYSVSREKKESFPLTVTSAQKNPTAFYLCATRGLAGSYEQYFGPGTRLTVT.

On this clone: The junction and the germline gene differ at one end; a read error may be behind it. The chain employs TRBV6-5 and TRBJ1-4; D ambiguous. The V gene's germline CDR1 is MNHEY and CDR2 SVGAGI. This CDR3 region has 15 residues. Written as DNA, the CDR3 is TGTGCCAGCAGTACACATCGGGAGCCCATTGAAAAACCGTTTTTT. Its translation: CASSTHREPIEKPFF.

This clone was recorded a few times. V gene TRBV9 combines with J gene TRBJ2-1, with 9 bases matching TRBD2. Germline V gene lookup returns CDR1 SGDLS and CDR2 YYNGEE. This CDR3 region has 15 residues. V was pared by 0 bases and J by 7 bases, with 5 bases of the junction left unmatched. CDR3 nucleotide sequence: TGTGCCAGCAGCGTAGTTGGGACTAGCCTAAATGAGCAGTTCTTC. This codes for CASSVVGTSLNEQFF.

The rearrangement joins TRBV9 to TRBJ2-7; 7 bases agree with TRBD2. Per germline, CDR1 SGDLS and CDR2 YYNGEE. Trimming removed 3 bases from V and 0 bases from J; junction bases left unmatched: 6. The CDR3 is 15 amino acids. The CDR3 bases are TGTGCCAGCAGCGCATGGGGAGGGTCCTCCTACGAGCAGTACTTC. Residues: CASSAWGGSSYEQYF.

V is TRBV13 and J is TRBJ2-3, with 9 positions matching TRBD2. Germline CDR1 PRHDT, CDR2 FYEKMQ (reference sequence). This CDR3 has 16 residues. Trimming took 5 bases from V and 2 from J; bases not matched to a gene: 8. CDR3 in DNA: TGTGCCAGCAGCCCGCGACTAGCGGAGTACACAGATACGCAGTATTTT. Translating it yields CASSPRLAEYTDTQYF.